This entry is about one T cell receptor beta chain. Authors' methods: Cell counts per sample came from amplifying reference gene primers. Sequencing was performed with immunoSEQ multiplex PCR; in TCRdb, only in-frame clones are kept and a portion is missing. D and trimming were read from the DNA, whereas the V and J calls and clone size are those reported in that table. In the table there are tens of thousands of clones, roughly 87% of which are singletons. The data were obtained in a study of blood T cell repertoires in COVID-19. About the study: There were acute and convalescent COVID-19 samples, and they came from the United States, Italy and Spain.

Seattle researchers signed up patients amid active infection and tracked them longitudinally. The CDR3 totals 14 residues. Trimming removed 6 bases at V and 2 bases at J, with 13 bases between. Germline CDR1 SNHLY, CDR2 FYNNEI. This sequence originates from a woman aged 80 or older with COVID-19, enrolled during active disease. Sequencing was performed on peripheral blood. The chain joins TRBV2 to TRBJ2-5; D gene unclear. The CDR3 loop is CASRGSDLQETQYF. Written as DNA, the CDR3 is TGTGCCAGCAGGGGCTCAGACCTTCAAGAGACCCAGTACTTC.